The clone carrying this T cell receptor beta chain was seen many times. CDR3 and TCR beta VDJ profiling relied on genomic DNA as the template. Using its own MiXCR run on the reads, TCRdb lists one record per CDR3 protein. The table includes tens of thousands of distinct CDR3 sequences, 40% to 55% detected once. The CDR3 covers 15 residues. V was clipped by 3 bases and J by 6 bases, with 17 bases between them. Germline CDR1 and CDR2: WSHSY and SAAADI. The data stem from a study of CD8+CD57+ T cells in acquired aplastic anemia. The sequenced sample was sorted CD4+, CD8+, or CD8+CD57+ T cells (not recorded which) from PBMCs. This sequence joins TRBV10-2 and TRBJ1-2; no firm D call. This clonotype originated in a human donor in good health, serving as a control. The CDR3 sequence: CASSELVTSGHGYTF. The CDR3 region has the DNA TGCGCCAGCAGTGAATTGGTCACCTCGGGTCATGGCTACACCTTC.